This passage covers 13 T cell receptor beta chains from one sample sequenced in a study of blood T cell repertoires in COVID-19. Generated by immunoSEQ multiplex PCR, the TCRdb table keeps only in-frame clones and is missing some. The sample contains some 91,000 clones, 90% of which appear only once. Sequenced: peripheral blood. Receptors were obtained from a man between 60 and 75 years old with acute or convalescent COVID-19.

The chain recombines TRBV7-9 with TRBJ2-5, with 10 bases that match TRBD2. The CDR3 has 15 residues. Germline loops: CDR1 SEHNR, CDR2 FQNEAQ (reference sequence). J was trimmed by 5 bases and V by 5 bases; bases with no gene match: 8. In nucleotides, the CDR3 is TGTGCCAGCAGCAGGTTAGCGGGGGGTTTCGAGACCCAGTACTTC. Its translation is CASSRLAGGFETQYF.

The chain recombines TRBV30 with TRBJ1-1; 8 nucleotides line up with TRBD1. CDR3 length equals 14 residues. The V and J ends lost 0 bases and 2 bases, in that order; junction bases with no gene match: 2. CDR1 is GTSNPN, CDR2 SVGIG, per germline (reference sequence). CDR3 DNA sequence: TGTGCCTGGAGTGTCGGACAGGGAAACACTGAAGCTTTCTTT. Its protein product is CAWSVGQGNTEAFF.

The rearrangement links TRBV28 to TRBJ2-5, with D possibly matching TRBD1 (6 bases). The CDR3 loop spans 10 amino acids. Trimming cost V 8 bases and J 7 bases, with 8 bases left between them. The V gene's germline CDR1 is MDHEN and CDR2 SYDVKM. CDR3 nucleotide sequence: TGTGCCAGCGGGGGCGGGACCCAGTACTTC. It encodes CASGGGTQYF.

CDR3 nucleotides: TGTGCCAGCAGTCCCGGTCCCGGACAGGGGATAAGCTCCTATAATTCACCCCTCCACTTT. Protein: CASSPGPGQGISSYNSPLHF. The chain recombines TRBV27 with TRBJ1-6, with TRBD1 matching 9 bases. The CDR3 sequence is 20 residues long. V was clipped by 5 bases and J by 0 bases; unmatched bases: 14. CDR1 MNHEY and CDR2 SMNVEV come from the germline V gene (reference sequence).

The rearrangement links TRBV3-1 (or the pseudogene TRBV3-2) to TRBJ1-3; unclear D gene. Germline V gene sequence: CDR1 LGHDT, CDR2 YNNKEL (reference sequence). V was trimmed by 4 bases and J by 0 bases, leaving 10 bases between them. The CDR3 extends over 15 amino acids. This chain's CDR3 is CASSPQLPSGNTIYF. The DNA for the CDR3 is TGTGCCAGCAGCCCACAGCTTCCCTCTGGAAACACCATATATTTT.

This clone came up once. J is TRBJ1-5 and V is TRBV6-1; a possible D gene is TRBD1 (6 bases). Trimming cost V 2 bases and J 4 bases, with 9 bases left between them. CDR1 is MNHNS and CDR2 is SASEGT in the germline V gene. This CDR3 has 14 residues. The CDR3 nucleotides read TGTGCCAGCAGTGAATCACAGGGAAATCAGCCCCAGCATTTT. Translated, it gives CASSESQGNQPQHF.

The V gene is TRBV7-2, the J gene TRBJ1-1; D unclear. Germline V gene data show CDR1 as SGHTA and CDR2 as FQGNSA. The V end lost 5 bases, the J end lost 0 bases, and 13 bases lay between the germline ends. CDR3 length: 15 residues. The CDR3 region has the DNA TGTGCCAGCAGCCTCCGAGGGCTTTTGAACACTGAAGCTTTCTTT. Translating it yields CASSLRGLLNTEAFF.

V is TRBV5-5 and J is TRBJ2-1, with a possible D match to TRBD2 (6 bases). V was shortened by 2 bases and J by 4 bases, with 16 bases between the two germline ends. CDR3 length: 16 amino acids. Germline V gives CDR1 SGHKS, CDR2 YYEKEE (reference sequence). The CDR3 sequence is CASSLVSIGGYNEQFF. CDR3 DNA sequence: TGTGCCAGCAGCTTAGTTAGCATAGGAGGGTACAATGAGCAGTTCTTC.

This sequence joins TRBV6-5 and TRBJ1-2; TRBD1 matches at 8 bases. The ends lost 7 bases at V and 6 bases at J; junction bases unmatched: 10. This CDR3 spans 14 amino acids. Germline CDR1 reads MNHEY; CDR2 reads SVGAGI. The CDR3 is CASTWGRGQNGYTF. The DNA for the CDR3 is TGTGCCAGCACGTGGGGCAGGGGGCAAAATGGCTACACCTTC.

The J gene is TRBJ1-2, the V gene TRBV19, with 11 bases lining up with TRBD1. The CDR3 contains 14 residues. V lost 3 bases, J lost 8 bases, and 5 bases stayed unmatched. Germline V gives CDR1 LNHDA, CDR2 SQIVND (reference sequence). CDR3 DNA: TGTGCCAGTAGTATCCGGACAGGGGGCAGAGGCTACACCTTC. It is translated as CASSIRTGGRGYTF.

The chain carries TRBV5-5 and TRBJ1-5; D is unresolved. Germline CDR1 reads SGHKS; CDR2 reads YYEKEE (reference sequence). The V and J ends lost 0 bases and 8 bases respectively, with 6 bases between them. This CDR3 region has 12 residues. In DNA, the CDR3 is TGTGCCAGCAGCTTGGCCGCGGAGCCCCAGCATTTT. Its translation is CASSLAAEPQHF. The variable domain in full, completed from reference TRBV5-5 and TRBJ1-5, reads DAGVTQSPTHLIKTRGQQVTLRCSPISGHKSVSWYQQVLGQGPQFIFQYYEKEERGRGNFPDRFSARQFPNYSSELNVNALLLGDSALYLCASSLAAEPQHFGDGTRLSIL.

This chain joins TRBV5-1 and TRBJ1-4; D may be TRBD1 (5 bases). This CDR3 contains 13 residues. V lost 5 bases and J 4 bases, leaving 9 bases between the germline ends. Germline CDR1 reads SGHRS; CDR2 reads YFSETQ. CDR3 sequence: CASSRGDNEKLFF. The CDR3 region has the DNA TGCGCCAGCAGTCGGGGGGATAATGAAAAACTGTTTTTT.

The chain couples TRBV10-3 to TRBJ1-2; D remains ambiguous. From germline, CDR1 is ENHRY and CDR2 SYGVKD. This CDR3 comprises 14 residues. V was pared by 0 bases and J by 2 bases, with 7 bases between. The DNA for the CDR3 is TGTGCCATCAGTGAGTCGGCGGTCAACTATGGCTACACCTTC. Protein: CAISESAVNYGYTF.